The 26 T cell receptor beta chains presented below share a single source sample, sequenced in a study of blood T cells in healthy people across ages. Through a sample-barcoded 5' primer and a J-beta primer mix, a second PCR was run for 7 to 11 cycles. TCRdb passed the 5' RACE reads through MiXCR, listing each CDR3 protein once. In the table there are fewer than 1,000,000 distinct CDR3 sequences, more than 40% of which are singletons. What was sequenced was blood. The receptors stem from a man aged 60 to 75 in good health.

The chain carries TRBV7-2 and TRBJ2-7, with 12 bases fitting TRBD2. This CDR3 has 16 residues. Germline CDR1 is SGHTA and CDR2 is FQGNSA. The trim removed 2 bases at V and 5 bases at J, leaving 7 bases unmatched. Here the CDR3 DNA reads TGTGCCAGCAGCTTATCTAGCGGGGGGGCCCTGCACGAGCAGTACTTC. Protein: CASSLSSGGALHEQYF.

This rearrangement joins TRBV7-2 to TRBJ2-2; D ambiguous. V dropped 5 bases and J dropped 5 bases, with 12 bases sitting between them. Germline CDR1 is SGHTA and CDR2 is FQGNSA. The CDR3 totals 14 residues. CDR3 protein: CASSLGWKTGELFF. The CDR3 DNA reads as TGTGCCAGCAGCCTAGGGTGGAAGACCGGGGAGCTGTTTTTT.

This rearrangement joins TRBV14 to TRBJ1-6; perhaps TRBD1 as D (5 bases). Germline V lookup: CDR1 SGHDN, CDR2 FVKESK. The length of the CDR3 is 19 residues. The ends were cut back, 2 bases at V and 6 bases at J, with 23 bases in the middle. The CDR3 region is CASSQSRGEGRAGNSPLHF. In DNA form, the CDR3 reads TGTGCCAGCAGCCAATCTCGCGGGGAGGGGCGAGCGGGTAATTCACCCCTCCACTTT.

A word on this clonotype: The junction does not match germline at one end; this may be a read error. The rearrangement joins TRBV9 to TRBJ2-3; D may match TRBD1 or TRBD2 (5 bases each). This CDR3 region has 15 residues. Germline V lookup: CDR1 SGDLS, CDR2 YYNGEE. The CDR3 loop is CANSPFVGETDTQYF. The CDR3 DNA reads as TGTGCCAACAGCCCCTTCGTGGGGGAAACAGATACGCAGTATTTT.

This clonotype was found a few times. V and J are TRBV4-3 and TRBJ1-2; D ambiguous. With 2 bases removed from V and 0 bases from J, the gap between germline ends came to 13 bases. This CDR3 is built from 16 residues. Germline values: CDR1 LGHNA, CDR2 YSLEER. The CDR3 loop reads CASSQSRRAANYGYTF. CDR3 nucleotide sequence: TGCGCCAGCAGCCAATCAAGACGGGCCGCTAACTATGGCTACACCTTC.

This clonotype came up a few times. The chain employs TRBV12-3 or TRBV12-4 and TRBJ2-1, with D unresolved. This CDR3 comprises 13 residues. V lost 2 bases and J 9 bases, leaving 11 bases between the germline ends. The CDR3 is CASSLQVWGEQFF. CDR3 coding DNA: TGTGCCAGCAGTTTACAGGTATGGGGTGAGCAGTTCTTC.

This clonotype turned up a few times. V gene TRBV6-2 or TRBV6-3 combines with J gene TRBJ2-1; 15 positions agree with TRBD2. From germline, CDR1 is MNHEY and CDR2 SVGEGT. V shed 5 bases, J shed 7 bases, and the junction held 9 bases outside the gene matches. The CDR3 loop spans 17 amino acids. The CDR3 here is CASSPLGLAGGVNEQFF. CDR3 coding DNA: TGTGCCAGCAGTCCATTGGGACTAGCGGGGGGAGTTAATGAGCAGTTCTTC.

This chain joins TRBV5-1 and TRBJ2-3, with D possibly TRBD2 on 6 matching bases. CDR3 length: 16 amino acids. Germline V gene lookup returns CDR1 SGHRS and CDR2 YFSETQ. Trimming cost V 4 bases and J 4 bases, with 19 bases left between them. CDR3 sequence reads: CASSVNGIPSADTQYF. CDR3 nucleotide sequence: TGCGCCAGCAGCGTAAACGGGATCCCTAGCGCAGATACGCAGTATTTT.

This clonotype was observed a few times. The chain combines TRBV6-5 with TRBJ1-4; no clear D. This CDR3 comprises 15 residues. Trimming shortened V by 5 bases and J by 4 bases, and 14 bases separated the two germline ends. Germline V gives CDR1 MNHEY, CDR2 SVGAGI. CDR3 sequence (DNA): TGTGCCAGCAGTGGAAGTACGATGAGTAATGAAAAACTGTTTTTT. Its translation is CASSGSTMSNEKLFF.

The chain is built from TRBV7-2 and TRBJ2-5; D gene uncertain. The CDR3 consists of 13 residues. Per germline, CDR1 SGHTA and CDR2 FQGNSA. Trimming left V 6 bases short and J 2 bases short, with 10 bases between. Here the CDR3 reads CASRPHAQETQYF. DNA for the CDR3: TGTGCCAGCAGGCCTCATGCTCAAGAGACCCAGTACTTC.

V is TRBV7-9 and J is TRBJ1-4; D possibly corresponds to TRBD1 (6 bases). The CDR3 runs 15 residues. V was pared by 1 base and J by 8 bases, with 14 bases between. Germline lookup yields CDR1 SEHNR and CDR2 FQNEAQ (reference sequence). CDR3 sequence: CASSLGGGAFEKLFF. The CDR3 DNA sequence: TGTGCCAGCAGCTTAGGTGGGGGGGCCTTCGAAAAACTGTTTTTT. The variable domain in full, completed from reference TRBV7-9 and TRBJ1-4, reads DTGVSQNPRHKITKRGQNVTFRCDPISEHNRLYWYRQTLGQGPEFLTYFQNEAQLEKSRLLSDRFSAERPKGSFSTLEIQRTEQGDSAMYLCASSLGGGAFEKLFFGSGTQLSVL.

The rearrangement links TRBV9 to TRBJ2-7; D gene ambiguous. V was shortened by 0 bases and J by 3 bases, with 13 bases between the two germline ends. Germline-derived CDR1 and CDR2 are SGDLS and YYNGEE. This CDR3 spans 15 amino acids. The CDR3 nucleotides are TGTGCCAGCAGCGTAGATGGGTCCCGGCTCTACGAGCAGTACTTC. Its protein is CASSVDGSRLYEQYF.

The chain joins TRBV10-3 to TRBJ2-5, with D perhaps given as TRBD1 or TRBD2 (5 bases each). The length of the CDR3 is 14 residues. Germline V gene lookup returns CDR1 ENHRY and CDR2 SYGVKD. The V end lost 2 bases, the J end lost 4 bases, and 11 bases lay between the germline ends. The CDR3 region is CAISERGGGETQYF. The CDR3 nucleotides read TGTGCCATCAGTGAGAGGGGCGGAGGAGAGACCCAGTACTTC.

This clonotype was seen more than once but under ten times. The chain employs TRBV7-9 and TRBJ2-2, with TRBD1 matching over 9 bases. J was trimmed by 2 bases and V by 6 bases; bases with no gene match: 7. The CDR3 is 16 residues long. The germline V gene has CDR1 SEHNR and CDR2 FQNEAQ (reference sequence). This CDR3 reads CASRPDRGFNTGELFF. The CDR3, as DNA: TGTGCCAGCAGGCCGGACAGGGGCTTTAACACCGGGGAGCTGTTTTTT.

To note about this clonotype: It may be a read error: a sequence one base away is much more abundant. The V gene is TRBV4-3, the J gene TRBJ2-5, with unresolved D. The CDR3 consists of 13 residues. In germline, CDR1 is LGHNA, CDR2 YSLEER. V was shortened by 3 bases and J by 5 bases, with 10 bases between the two germline ends. The CDR3 sequence: CASSHERRETQYF. CDR3 bases: TGCGCCAGCAGCCATGAACGCAGGGAGACCCAGTACTTC.

The J gene is TRBJ1-1, the V gene TRBV12-3 or TRBV12-4; D is ambiguous. V lost 10 bases and J 9 bases, leaving 12 bases between the germline ends. The CDR3 is 10 amino acids. CDR3 sequence reads: CATGDYQAFF. CDR3 bases: TGTGCCACTGGGGATTATCAAGCTTTCTTT.

The chain couples TRBV7-2 to TRBJ2-3, with 9 nucleotides matching TRBD2. Per the germline V gene, CDR1 is SGHTA and CDR2 is FQGNSA. The CDR3 covers 17 residues. V dropped 1 base and J dropped 1; count of bases not matched to a gene: 6. The DNA of the CDR3 is TGTGCCAGCAGCTTAGTTCGCGGGGGGGCCGGCACAGATACGCAGTATTTT. This translates into CASSLVRGGAGTDTQYF.

As for this clonotype: This sequence may be a read error, since a much larger clone differs from it by one base. V and J are TRBV27 and TRBJ1-2; 7 nucleotides align to TRBD1. The germline gives CDR1 MNHEY, CDR2 SMNVEV (reference sequence). This CDR3 is built from 12 residues. This CDR3 reads CASSLQGYGYAF. CDR3 in DNA: TGTGCCAGCAGTCTACAGGGGTATGGCTACGCCTTC.

This clonotype was seen a handful of times. This chain links TRBV9 with TRBJ1-2; D ambiguous. Per germline, CDR1 SGDLS and CDR2 YYNGEE. Trimming shortened V by 4 bases and J by 4 bases, and 14 bases separated the two germline ends. The CDR3 extends over 14 amino acids. The CDR3: CASSKTEFSYGYTF. CDR3 in DNA: TGTGCCAGCAGCAAGACCGAATTTAGCTATGGCTACACCTTC.

The chain combines TRBV15 with TRBJ2-3; TRBD2 matches 10 bases. The CDR3 totals 16 residues. Germline trimming cut 1 base from V and 7 bases from J; bases unmatched to any gene: 8. Germline values: CDR1 LNHNV, CDR2 YYDKDF (reference sequence). CDR3 in amino acids: CATSRVLASGGNTQYF. The CDR3 DNA follows: TGTGCCACCAGCAGAGTGTTGGCTAGCGGGGGCAATACGCAGTATTTT.

This clonotype was counted ten times or more. The genes are TRBV11-2 and TRBJ2-3; tentatively, D is TRBD2 (6 bases). The CDR3 is 13 amino acids. Germline-derived CDR1 and CDR2 are SGHAT and FQNNGV. V lost 5 bases and J 14 bases, leaving 20 bases between the germline ends. CDR3 sequence: CASSKNRDSFVYF. The CDR3 nucleotides are TGTGCCAGCAGCAAAAACCGGGACTCTTTTGTGTATTTT.

A word on this clonotype: A read error may produce the germline difference seen at one junction end. The chain links TRBV3-1 to TRBJ1-5; the D is unclear. CDR3 length: 13 amino acids. Germline lookup yields CDR1 LGHDT and CDR2 YNNKEL (reference sequence). The DNA for the CDR3 is TGTGCCAGCAGCCAAGATCTCGGAAGGCCCCCGCATTTT. Amino acid sequence: CASSQDLGRPPHF.

Only a few counts were recorded for this clonotype. This chain uses TRBV18 with TRBJ2-6; a possible D gene is TRBD2 (6 bases). The germline V and J ends were trimmed by 0 bases and 0 bases, with 12 bases remaining between them. Germline V gene sequence: CDR1 KGHSH, CDR2 LQKENI. The CDR3 has 18 residues. CDR3 loop: CASSPPRGISSGANVLTF. In DNA form, the CDR3 reads TGTGCCAGCTCACCACCGCGCGGGATCAGCTCTGGGGCCAACGTCCTGACTTTC. Full variable domain (rest looked up from reference TRBV18 and TRBJ2-6): NAGVMQNPRHLVRRRGQEARLRCSPMKGHSHVYWYRQLPEEGLKFMVYLQKENIIDESGMPKERFSAEFPKEGPSILRIQQVVRGDSAAYFCASSPPRGISSGANVLTFGAGSRLTVL.

This clonotype was detected only a few times. This sequence joins TRBV9 and TRBJ2-7; D is possibly TRBD2 (5 bases). Between the trimmed V and J ends, which lost 7 bases and 5 bases, there was a span of 13 bases. The CDR3 contains 12 residues. Germline V gives CDR1 SGDLS, CDR2 YYNGEE. The CDR3 protein is CASGGPADEQYF. CDR3 nucleotide sequence: TGTGCCAGCGGAGGTCCCGCCGACGAGCAGTACTTC. Based on the CDR3 plus reference TRBV9 and TRBJ2-7, the full variable domain is DSGVTQTPKHLITATGQRVTLRCSPRSGDLSVYWYQQSLDQGLQFLIQYYNGEERAKGNILERFSAQQFPDLHSELNLSSLELGDSALYFCASGGPADEQYFGPGTRLTVT.

This clonotype showed up just a few times. The CDR3: CSAYETGGGEKLFF. The DNA of the CDR3 is TGCAGTGCCTACGAGACAGGGGGCGGTGAAAAACTGTTTTTT. The rearrangement uses TRBV20-1 and TRBJ1-4, with 10 bases lining up with TRBD1. This CDR3 region has 14 residues. Per the germline V gene, CDR1 is DFQATT and CDR2 is SNEGSKA (reference sequence). The V gene end was trimmed by 6 bases and the J gene end by 7 bases; junction bases not matched to a gene: 8.

This clonotype was seen only a few times. The chain couples TRBV25-1 to TRBJ1-2; D possibly corresponds to TRBD1 (5 bases). V lost 4 bases to trimming and J lost 2 bases, with 11 bases between them. The CDR3 sequence is 14 residues long. Germline V lookup: CDR1 MGHDK, CDR2 SYGVNS. DNA of the CDR3: TGTGCCAGCAGTGTTGGGGGAGTGAACTATGGCTACACCTTC. It specifies CASSVGGVNYGYTF.